This T cell receptor beta chain was obtained from a study of shared clonotypes between healthy human individuals. General study results and limits: Naive CD4 clonotypes were shared across several donors at approximately 5.3%.

As regards this clone: Its antigen is as yet unknown.

A deep-level run was used for the assay. The input for sorted-subset replicate PCRs was about 0.2 ug DNA, about 29,000 T cell genomes. This table comes from immunoSEQ multiplex PCR, and its TCRdb copy is limited to in-frame clones, with some not included. The sample comprises approximately 1,500,000 clones, roughly 97% of which are singletons, and 1.2% rests with the top ten. Healthy HIV-negative adults without recent acute infections or vaccinations served as donors. The CDR3 has 17 amino acids. V lost 5 bases and J lost 7, with 26 bases in between. In germline, CDR1 is SGHVS, CDR2 FNYEAQ. The source is a man aged 25 to 40 in good health. Sequenced sample: naive CD4+ T cells sorted from blood. This sample's subset: CD45RA+ positively selected. The V call is TRBV7-6, the J call TRBJ2-5; tentatively, D is TRBD2 (6 bases). CDR3 sequence: CASSQNPGTSGLGTQYF. As DNA, the CDR3 is TGTGCCAGCAGCCAGAATCCAGGGACTTCGGGACTCGGGACCCAGTACTTC.